This TCR beta chain was identified during a study of chemoradiotherapy in HPV16-positive cancers. Study-level background: Two HPV16-positive patients' cells yielded candidate HPV-specific clones and common motifs. Study findings and constraints: Non-HPV-specific T cells did not expand in tumors during treatment, whereas candidate HPV-specific clones and E7-related motifs did.

Of note for this clone: Its target is unknown.

Trimming shortened V by 0 bases and J by 6 bases, and 14 bases separated the two germline ends. Germline loops: CDR1 GTSNPN, CDR2 SVGIG (reference sequence). This CDR3 contains 14 residues. TCRdb's table, derived via immunoSEQ multiplex PCR, lists solely in-frame clones and lacks some. The data contain tens of thousands of clones, roughly 87% of them singletons. Sample: blood, taken from a patient who underwent chemoradiotherapy. This receptor was obtained from a human donor with HPV-associated anogenital cancer. This chain links TRBV30 with TRBJ1-2; D gene uncertain. CDR3 nucleotides: TGTGCCTGGAGTGTACGGGCCCGAACCAATGGCTACACCTTC. Translating gives CAWSVRARTNGYTF.